This T cell receptor beta chain was retrieved from a study of T-cell memory formation after mild COVID-19. General study points: Second-wave clones that peaked on day 37 lacked confirmed SARS-CoV-2 specificity. There was a balanced CD4/CD8 profile in clones contracting day 15 to 85, and later expanders leaned CD4+.

TCR alpha and TCR beta cDNA libraries carrying sample barcodes and UMIs came from 5'RACE with constant-segment primers. TCRdb ran MiXCR on the 5' RACE reads and lists one entry per CDR3 protein. The sample consists of fewer than 140,000 distinct CDR3 sequences, 17% of them appearing once. As to this clonotype: The antigen remains unidentified.

CDR3 length equals 14 residues. V was pared by 1 base and J by 7 bases, with 3 bases of the junction left unmatched. The material sequenced was PBMCs or a T cell subset sorted from them (not recorded which). The chain uses TRBV12-3 or TRBV12-4 and TRBJ2-7, with 11 positions matching TRBD1. This sequence originates from an adult woman who had mild COVID-19 (a few samples of this study predate the infection). Cell type and time point are not known. CDR3 sequence (DNA): TGTGCCAGCAGTTTAGGCGGGACAGGGGGGGAGCAGTACTTC. Residues: CASSLGGTGGEQYF.